Listed below are T cell receptor beta chains from one sample, sequenced in a study of blood T cell repertoires in COVID-19. Sequenced by immunoSEQ multiplex PCR; TCRdb stores in-frame clones only, minus some. The repertoire holds 190,000 or so clones, with 85% to 90% as singletons. The specimen sequenced was peripheral blood. These receptors came from a woman aged 25-40 years with active or convalescent COVID-19. The CDR3 runs from the conserved cysteine through the conserved F or W. The D gene is left open where the match is weak. Not every row has a clone size; where given, it reads once, few, many or a size class.

cdr3_nt cdr3_aa d_call j_call clone_size v_call
TGTGCCAGTAGTCCGACCGGGACAGACTTCACAGATACGCAGTATTTT CASSPTGTDFTDTQYF TRBD1 TRBJ2-3 - TRBV19
TGTGCCATCAGTGACCGGACGGGAAACATGGGGTATATCTACGAGCAGTACTTC CAISDRTGNMGYIYEQYF - TRBJ2-7 - TRBV10-3
TGTGCCAGCAGTCCAGCGGGAGCCTCCTACGAGCAGTACTTC CASSPAGASYEQYF TRBD2 TRBJ2-7 - TRBV28
TGCGCCAGCAGCCAACCCCGAGACTCTGGAAACACCATATATTTT CASSQPRDSGNTIYF - TRBJ1-3 - TRBV4-1
TGTGCCAGCAGCTTGGGAGGGACCTGGGAGCAGTACTTC CASSLGGTWEQYF TRBD2 TRBJ2-7 - TRBV7-9
TGTGCCAGTAGTAAAGGACGGGATTCCAATGAGCAGTTCTTC CASSKGRDSNEQFF - TRBJ2-1 few TRBV19
TGTGCCAGCAGTTCCCCGGGACAGTCCTACGAGCAGTACTTC CASSSPGQSYEQYF TRBD1 TRBJ2-7 - TRBV28
TGTGCCACCAGTGATTTTACAGGGCTGGGCACAGATACGCAGTATTTT CATSDFTGLGTDTQYF - TRBJ2-3 - TRBV24-1
TGTGCCAGCAGCGTAAGTCTTAGACAGGGGGACACTGAAGCTTTCTTT CASSVSLRQGDTEAFF TRBD1 TRBJ1-1 - TRBV9
TGTGCCAGCAGCTCGGACAGGGCCGGGGGTCGGTACTTC CASSSDRAGGRYF TRBD1 TRBJ2-7 - TRBV7-9
TGTGCCAGCGGGTCTCCGGGACAGAATAGCACAGATACGCAGTATTTT CASGSPGQNSTDTQYF - TRBJ2-3 few TRBV21-1
TGTGCCATCAGTGAGGGGCAGGGTAATCAGCCCCAGCATTTT CAISEGQGNQPQHF - TRBJ1-5 - TRBV10-3
TGCAGTGCTAGTCGAGGGGGACTAGCGGGAGGGGATGAGCAGTTCTTC CSASRGGLAGGDEQFF TRBD2 TRBJ2-1 - TRBV20-1
TGTGCCAGCAGCTTGGGTTTGGGTAGCGGGGGGTTGTACCAAGAGACCCAGTACTTC CASSLGLGSGGLYQETQYF TRBD2 TRBJ2-5 - TRBV5-4
TGTGCCAGCAGTGAAGCAGGGACAGCTTCATATGGCTACACCTTC CASSEAGTASYGYTF TRBD1 TRBJ1-2 - TRBV2
TGCGCCAGCAGCCCAACACAGGGGGGCTACGAGCAGTACTTC CASSPTQGGYEQYF TRBD1 TRBJ2-7 - TRBV5-1
TGTGCCACCAGTGACGGAGTCCTACGCGCCGGGGAGCTGTTTTTT CATSDGVLRAGELFF - TRBJ2-2 - TRBV24-1